A single sample gave rise to the 6 T cell receptor beta chains below, sequenced in a study of beta chain features in type 1 diabetes. cDNA synthesis used the whole RNA isolate, giving expressed TCRB sequences. TCRdb's copy holds only in-frame clones and misses some; the assay was immunoSEQ multiplex PCR. Of roughly 500,000 clones in the sample, over 10% are singletons; the top ten hold more than 0.045%. Sample: naive CD4+ T cells from blood. These receptors all come from a woman under 30 in good health.

The V call is TRBV7-2, the J call TRBJ2-3, with D perhaps TRBD1 or TRBD2 (5 bases each). The V and J ends lost 3 bases and 5 bases respectively, with 12 bases between them. Germline V gives CDR1 SGHTA, CDR2 FQGNSA. The CDR3 totals 14 residues. CDR3 nucleotide sequence: TGTGCCAGCAGCTTCTGGGGGTCGGGAGATACGCAGTATTTT. Its translation is CASSFWGSGDTQYF.

There are a few counts of this clone. The CDR3 nucleotides read TGCAGCGTTGAAGATAGAGGTAGCGGGAGATTGGGAGAGACCCAGTACTTC. Translated: CSVEDRGSGRLGETQYF. The genes are TRBV29-1 and TRBJ2-5; TRBD2 matches at 9 bases. The CDR3 covers 17 residues. The trim removed 0 bases at V and 4 bases at J, leaving 12 bases unmatched. The germline CDR1 and CDR2 sequences are SQVTM and ANQGSEA.

The chain couples TRBV19 to TRBJ2-6; no clear D. CDR1 is LNHDA, CDR2 SQIVND, per germline (reference sequence). The CDR3 spans 14 residues. Trimming shortened V by 8 bases and J by 4 bases, and 12 bases separated the two germline ends. CDR3 sequence reads: CASSQQYGANVLTF. The CDR3 bases are TGTGCCAGTTCACAGCAGTACGGGGCCAACGTCCTGACTTTC. The full variable domain, with the rest looked up from reference TRBV19 and TRBJ2-6, is DGGITQSPKYLFRKEGQNVTLSCEQNLNHDAMYWYRQDPGQGLRLIYYSQIVNDFQKGDIAEGYSVSREKKESFPLTVTSAQKNPTAFYLCASSQQYGANVLTFGAGSRLTVL.

This clone was detected only a few times. V usage is TRBV29-1 and J usage is TRBJ1-2, with TRBD1 as a possible D gene (5 bases). This CDR3 has 10 residues. Germline V gives CDR1 SQVTM, CDR2 ANQGSEA. The germline V and J ends were trimmed by 8 bases and 8 bases, with 12 bases remaining between them. The CDR3 sequence is CSSSRDGYTF. In DNA form, the CDR3 reads TGCAGCTCATCCAGGGACGGCTACACCTTC.

The CDR3 spells CASSAQRTDTQYF. The CDR3 DNA sequence: TGTGCCAGCAGCGCCCAACGAACAGATACGCAGTATTTT. The genes are TRBV7-2 and TRBJ2-3; D unclear. Germline V lookup: CDR1 SGHTA, CDR2 FQGNSA. The CDR3 has 13 residues. Trimming took off 5 bases at V and 3 bases at J, with 9 bases between the two ends.

V is TRBV4-3 and J is TRBJ2-3; 7 nucleotides align to TRBD2. This CDR3 has 17 amino acids. The germline V gene has CDR1 LGHNA and CDR2 YSLEER. V lost 1 base, J lost 5 bases, and 12 bases stayed unmatched. The CDR3 region is CASSQGFRGRAGDTQYF. The CDR3 nucleotides read TGCGCCAGCAGCCAAGGATTTCGGGGGAGGGCCGGAGATACGCAGTATTTT.